This is a list of T cell receptor beta chains from one sample in a study of cytomegalovirus exposure and HLA in healthy donors. Assay: immunoSEQ multiplex PCR; the TCRdb copy retains only in-frame clones and omits some. The sample has over 250,000 clones, 86% seen once; the top ten hold about 4%. Sequencing used PBMCs. The receptors were sampled from a middle-aged man in good health and CMV-seropositive. CDR3s include the opening cysteine and the closing phenylalanine or tryptophan. D genes are given only for firm matches. Rows may omit the clone size; those that give it use once, few, many or a size class.

v_gene	d_gene	j_gene	abundance	CDR3aa	CDR3nt
TRBV27	NA	TRBJ2-7	NA	CASRGGGATYEQYF	TGTGCCAGCAGAGGGGGAGGGGCGACCTACGAGCAGTACTTC
TRBV4-1	NA	TRBJ1-1	NA	CASSLKSGNTEAFF	TGCGCCAGCAGCCTCAAATCGGGGAACACTGAAGCTTTCTTT
TRBV28	TRBD1	TRBJ1-5	NA	CASSQQGAGNQPQHF	TGTGCCAGCAGCCAACAGGGGGCAGGCAATCAGCCCCAGCATTTT
TRBV6-5	TRBD1	TRBJ2-1	few	CASSGGQGPYNEQFF	TGTGCCAGCAGTGGAGGACAGGGTCCCTACAATGAGCAGTTCTTC
TRBV15	NA	TRBJ2-5	NA	CATSSGGGQETQYF	TGTGCCACCAGCAGCGGGGGAGGCCAAGAGACCCAGTACTTC
TRBV27	NA	TRBJ2-7	NA	CASSPGWADEQYF	TGTGCCAGCAGTCCCGGCTGGGCCGACGAGCAGTACTTC
TRBV6-5	TRBD1	TRBJ1-5	once	CASRTTGATNQPQHF	TGTGCCAGCAGGACGACAGGGGCTACCAATCAGCCCCAGCATTTT
TRBV6-6	TRBD1	TRBJ2-7	NA	CASSYRTGGGYF	TGTGCCAGCAGTTACCGGACAGGGGGAGGGTACTTC
TRBV19	TRBD2	TRBJ2-7	NA	CASSTGGSSYEQYF	TGTGCCAGTAGTACGGGGGGTAGCTCCTACGAGCAGTACTTC
TRBV5-4	TRBD2	TRBJ2-3	NA	CASRVSGTDTQYF	TGTGCCAGCAGGGTTAGCGGGACAGATACGCAGTATTTT
TRBV5-1	TRBD1	TRBJ1-2	once	CASSSGQGDGYTF	TGCGCCAGCAGTTCGGGACAGGGCGATGGCTACACCTTC
TRBV2	NA	TRBJ2-2	NA	CASSEGRPGNTGELFF	TGTGCCAGCAGTGAAGGGCGGCCGGGGAACACCGGGGAGCTGTTTTTT
TRBV5-1	TRBD1	TRBJ1-1	NA	CASSLRGGLEAFF	TGCGCCAGCAGCTTAAGAGGGGGCCTTGAAGCTTTCTTT
TRBV19	NA	TRBJ1-2	NA	CASRGRGGSGGYTF	TGTGCCAGTAGGGGGCGGGGGGGTTCAGGCGGCTACACCTTC
TRBV7-8	TRBD2	TRBJ2-3	NA	CASSPPSGSYIGTDTQYF	TGTGCCAGCAGCCCCCCTAGCGGGAGTTATATCGGCACAGATACGCAGTATTTT
TRBV7-7	NA	TRBJ1-4	NA	CASSPAINEKLFF	TGTGCTAGCAGCCCCGCGATAAATGAAAAACTGTTTTTT
TRBV7-2	NA	TRBJ2-7	once	CASSYEGSWRGEQYF	TGTGCCAGCAGCTACGAAGGTAGTTGGAGAGGCGAGCAGTACTTC
TRBV7-2	NA	TRBJ2-1	NA	CASSPRPGVIYNEQFF	TGTGCCAGCAGCCCCCGCCCCGGGGTAATCTACAATGAGCAGTTCTTC
TRBV30	NA	TRBJ2-7	NA	CAWSLGGEQYF	TGTGCCTGGAGTTTGGGGGGCGAGCAGTACTTC
TRBV9	TRBD1	TRBJ2-7	NA	CASSVTGASYEQYF	TGTGCCAGCAGCGTAACAGGGGCCTCTTACGAGCAGTACTTC
TRBV7-3	NA	TRBJ2-1	NA	CASSQQGKNEQFF	TGTGCCAGCAGCCAACAGGGCAAGAATGAGCAGTTCTTC
TRBV29-1	TRBD1	TRBJ1-1	NA	CSADRDMNTEAFF	TGCAGCGCAGACAGGGATATGAACACTGAAGCTTTCTTT
TRBV11-1	NA	TRBJ2-1	NA	CASSFTSGGKQFF	TGTGCCAGCAGCTTCACGAGCGGCGGGAAGCAGTTCTTC
TRBV11-2	TRBD2	TRBJ2-7	NA	CASSLGSSGRSWEQYF	TGTGCCAGCAGCTTAGGGTCTAGCGGGAGGTCTTGGGAGCAGTACTTC
TRBV6-5	TRBD2	TRBJ2-7	NA	CASTPPAGAYEQYF	TGTGCCAGCACCCCGCCAGCGGGAGCCTACGAGCAGTACTTC
TRBV28	TRBD1	TRBJ2-1	NA	CASRHGTGTYNEQFF	TGTGCCAGCAGACACGGGACAGGGACCTACAATGAGCAGTTCTTC
TRBV7-2	NA	TRBJ1-5	NA	CASSRDTGSNQPQHF	TGTGCCAGCAGCCGAGACACAGGTAGCAATCAGCCCCAGCATTTT
TRBV5-5	NA	TRBJ2-1	NA	CASSSSGTTYNEQFF	TGTGCCAGCAGTTCCTCCGGGACAACCTACAATGAGCAGTTCTTC
TRBV28	TRBD2	TRBJ2-7	NA	CASRSGTGGYEQYF	TGTGCCAGCAGGAGCGGAACGGGGGGTTACGAGCAGTACTTC
TRBV28	TRBD1	TRBJ1-2	NA	CAIQTGGFYGYTF	TGTGCCATCCAGACAGGGGGTTTCTATGGCTACACCTTC
TRBV19	NA	TRBJ1-5	NA	CASMGWGGQPQHF	TGTGCCAGTATGGGCTGGGGGGGTCAGCCCCAGCATTTT
TRBV7-2	NA	TRBJ2-7	once	CASSLVTSSEQYF	TGTGCCAGCAGCTTAGTCACTAGCTCCGAGCAGTACTTC
TRBV5-1	TRBD1	TRBJ2-7	NA	CASSPHRGISPYEQYF	TGCGCCAGCAGCCCGCACAGGGGTATAAGTCCATACGAGCAGTACTTC
TRBV9	TRBD2	TRBJ2-1	NA	CASSVSVAGFNEQFF	TGTGCCAGCAGCGTATCGGTAGCGGGGTTTAATGAGCAGTTCTTC
TRBV2	TRBD1	TRBJ2-5	NA	CASLRDRAGETQYF	TGTGCCAGCCTCCGGGACAGGGCGGGAGAGACCCAGTACTTC